This TCR beta chain was sequenced for a study of shared clonotypes between healthy human individuals. The length of the CDR3 is 14 residues. Per the germline V gene, CDR1 is MDHEN and CDR2 is SYDVKM. V gave up 5 bases and J gave up 4 bases; unmatched junction bases: 6. A note on this clone: The antigen is not known.

Study-wide points: Depth of sequencing was expected to influence donor clonotype sharing.

The authors split each subset's genomic DNA evenly across several immunoSEQ plates. Profiling relied on immunoSEQ multiplex PCR, and the TCRdb table lists in-frame clones only, not all of them. Of 1.6 million or so clones listed, roughly 96% are singletons. The clonotype comes from a man under 40 in good health. Sequenced sample: naive CD4+ T cells sorted from blood. The subset was: CD45RA+ positively selected. The J gene is TRBJ2-5, the V gene TRBV28; the match to TRBD2 covers 8 bases. This CDR3 is CASSTGGMGETQYF. The CDR3 bases are TGTGCCAGCAGTACGGGAGGGATGGGAGAGACCCAGTACTTC.